This T cell receptor beta chain was profiled in a study of cytomegalovirus exposure and HLA in healthy donors. Broader study findings: Productive status was seen about 90% or about 30% of the time for most TCR beta V segments in an earlier analysis. In vitro, a few CMV-associated chains proved specific for CMV antigens.

Primers for the PCR totalled 60 Vbeta and 13 Jbeta. The data were produced by immunoSEQ multiplex PCR, yet TCRdb's version contains in-frame clones alone and is incomplete. The sample contains tens of thousands of clones, more than 80% of which appear only once. V was shortened by 2 bases and J by 4 bases, with 8 bases between the two germline ends. Germline-derived CDR1 and CDR2 are MDHEN and SYDVKM. CDR3 length: 13 residues. Comments on this clone: Its target is unknown.

V usage is TRBV28 and J usage is TRBJ1-2; D possibly corresponds to TRBD1 (5 bases). The TCR originated in a woman between 25 and 40 years old in good health and CMV-seronegative. Sample: PBMCs. CDR3 region: CASSLGASYGYTF. The CDR3 DNA follows: TGTGCCAGCAGTTTAGGGGCGTCCTATGGCTACACCTTC.